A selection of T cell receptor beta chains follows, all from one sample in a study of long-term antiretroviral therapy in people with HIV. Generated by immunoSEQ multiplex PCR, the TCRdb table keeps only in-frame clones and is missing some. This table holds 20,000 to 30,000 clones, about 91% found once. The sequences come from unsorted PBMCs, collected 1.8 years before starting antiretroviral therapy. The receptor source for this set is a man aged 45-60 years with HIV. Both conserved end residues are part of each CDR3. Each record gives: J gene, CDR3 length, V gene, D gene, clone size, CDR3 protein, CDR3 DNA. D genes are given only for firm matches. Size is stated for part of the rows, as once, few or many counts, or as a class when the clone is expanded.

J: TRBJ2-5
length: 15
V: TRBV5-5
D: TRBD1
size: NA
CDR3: CASSLSGQGPETQYF
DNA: TGTGCCAGCAGCTTAAGCGGACAGGGCCCAGAGACCCAGTACTTC

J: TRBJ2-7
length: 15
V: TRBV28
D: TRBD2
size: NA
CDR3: CASSLVGGGFYEQYF
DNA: TGTGCCAGCAGTTTAGTGGGGGGGGGTTTCTACGAGCAGTACTTC

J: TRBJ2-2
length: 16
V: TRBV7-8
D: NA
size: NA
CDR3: CASSLFEGTNTGELFF
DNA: TGTGCCAGCAGCTTATTTGAGGGGACGAACACCGGGGAGCTGTTTTTT

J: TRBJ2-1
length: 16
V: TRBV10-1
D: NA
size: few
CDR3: CASSEATGLDYNEQFF
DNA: TGCGCCAGCAGTGAGGCGACAGGCCTCGACTACAATGAGCAGTTCTTC

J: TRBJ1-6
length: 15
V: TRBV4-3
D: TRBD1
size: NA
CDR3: CASSQDDRGSSPLHF
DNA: TGCGCCAGCAGCCAAGATGACAGGGGGAGTTCACCCCTCCACTTT

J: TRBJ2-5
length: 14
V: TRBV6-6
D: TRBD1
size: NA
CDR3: CASSLPGQGETQYF
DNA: TGTGCCAGCAGTCTCCCGGGACAGGGGGAGACCCAGTACTTC

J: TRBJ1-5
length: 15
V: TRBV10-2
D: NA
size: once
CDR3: CASRRGADSNQPQHF
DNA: TGCGCCAGCAGAAGAGGGGCCGATAGCAATCAGCCCCAGCATTTT

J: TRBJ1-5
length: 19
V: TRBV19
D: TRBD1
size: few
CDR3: CASSLRTGAEGYSNQPQHF
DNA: TGTGCCAGTAGTCTAAGGACAGGGGCGGAGGGCTATAGCAATCAGCCCCAGCATTTT

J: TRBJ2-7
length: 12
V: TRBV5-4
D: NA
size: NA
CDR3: CASSSPSYEQYF
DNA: TGTGCCAGCAGCTCCCCTAGCTACGAGCAGTACTTC

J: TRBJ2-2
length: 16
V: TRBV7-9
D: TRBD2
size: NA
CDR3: CAQPGRGDSGTGELFF
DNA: TGTGCCCAGCCGGGACGGGGGGACTCTGGCACCGGGGAGCTGTTTTTT

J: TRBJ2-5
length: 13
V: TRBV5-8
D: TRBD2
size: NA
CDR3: CASSPSGRETQYF
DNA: TGTGCCAGCAGCCCTAGCGGGAGAGAGACCCAGTACTTC

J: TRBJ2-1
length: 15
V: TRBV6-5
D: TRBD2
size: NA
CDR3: CASSYSGSSYNEQFF
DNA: TGTGCCAGCAGTTACAGCGGGAGCTCCTACAATGAGCAGTTCTTC

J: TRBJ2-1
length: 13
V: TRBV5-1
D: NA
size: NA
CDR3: CASSPGTYNEQFF
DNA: TGCGCCAGCAGCCCTGGAACCTACAATGAGCAGTTCTTC

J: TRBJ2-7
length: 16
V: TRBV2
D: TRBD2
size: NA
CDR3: CASSEGNSGGGYEQYF
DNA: TGTGCCAGCAGCGAAGGAAATAGCGGGGGGGGCTACGAGCAGTACTTC

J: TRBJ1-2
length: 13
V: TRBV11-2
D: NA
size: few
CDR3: CASSPTGNYGYTF
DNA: TGTGCCAGCAGCCCCACAGGGAACTATGGCTACACCTTC

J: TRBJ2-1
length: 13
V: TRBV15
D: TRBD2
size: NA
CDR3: CAAGRAGGNEQFF
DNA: TGTGCCGCCGGAAGGGCGGGAGGCAATGAGCAGTTCTTC

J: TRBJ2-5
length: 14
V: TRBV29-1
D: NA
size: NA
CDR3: CSVGPGPDQETQYF
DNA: TGCAGCGTTGGGCCAGGTCCCGACCAAGAGACCCAGTACTTC

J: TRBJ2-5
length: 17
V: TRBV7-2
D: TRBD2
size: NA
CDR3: CASSLAFSGGGKKTQYF
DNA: TGTGCCAGCAGCTTAGCCTTTTCTGGCGGGGGTAAAAAGACCCAGTACTTC

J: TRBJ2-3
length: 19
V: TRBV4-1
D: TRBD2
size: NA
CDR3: CASSQETSGRHRGTDTQYF
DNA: TGCGCCAGCAGCCAAGAAACTAGCGGGAGGCATAGGGGCACAGATACGCAGTATTTT

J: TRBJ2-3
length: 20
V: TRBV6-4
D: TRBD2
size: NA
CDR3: CASSDFGPGLAGTSTDTQYF
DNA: TGTGCCAGCAGTGACTTTGGTCCCGGACTAGCGGGGACCAGCACAGATACGCAGTATTTT

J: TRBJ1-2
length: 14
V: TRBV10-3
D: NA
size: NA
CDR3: CAISETGYNYGYTF
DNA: TGTGCCATCAGTGAGACAGGGTATAACTATGGCTACACCTTC

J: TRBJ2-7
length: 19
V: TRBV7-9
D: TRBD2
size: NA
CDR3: CASSSSKEGLAGGDYEQYF
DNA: TGTGCCAGCAGCTCATCAAAGGAAGGACTAGCGGGGGGGGACTACGAGCAGTACTTC

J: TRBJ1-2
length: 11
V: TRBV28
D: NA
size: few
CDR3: CASSSVEQSAF
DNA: TGTGCCAGCAGTTCCGTCGAACAGTCAGCCTTC

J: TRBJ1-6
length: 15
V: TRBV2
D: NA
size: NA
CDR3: CASQGISSYNSPLHF
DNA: TGTGCCAGTCAGGGAATTAGCTCCTATAATTCACCCCTCCACTTT

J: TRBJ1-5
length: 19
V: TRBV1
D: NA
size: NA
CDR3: CTSSQKRNRDRSSGQPQHF
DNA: TGCACCAGCAGCCAAAAACGAAACCGGGACAGGTCCTCGGGACAGCCCCAGCATTTT

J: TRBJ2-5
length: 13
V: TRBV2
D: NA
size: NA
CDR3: CASSKNREETQYF
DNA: TGTGCCAGCAGTAAGAACAGGGAAGAGACCCAGTACTTC

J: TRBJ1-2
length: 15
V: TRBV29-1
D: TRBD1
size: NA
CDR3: CSVEDLGQGESGYTF
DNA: TGCAGCGTTGAAGATCTCGGACAGGGTGAGAGTGGCTACACCTTC

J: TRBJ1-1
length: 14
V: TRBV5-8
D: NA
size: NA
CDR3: CASSLHRMNTEAFF
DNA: TGTGCCAGCAGCTTGCACAGGATGAACACTGAAGCTTTCTTT

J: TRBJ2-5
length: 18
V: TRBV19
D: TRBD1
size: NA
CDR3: CASSIKRPGQGLKGTQYF
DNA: TGTGCCAGTAGTATAAAAAGGCCGGGACAGGGCCTGAAGGGGACCCAGTACTTC

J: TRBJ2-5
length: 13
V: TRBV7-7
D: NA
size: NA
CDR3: CASSSSSWETQYF
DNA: TGTGCCAGCAGCTCCTCGAGTTGGGAGACCCAGTACTTC

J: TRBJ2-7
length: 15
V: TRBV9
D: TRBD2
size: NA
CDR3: CASSVGFGGSHEQYF
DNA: TGTGCCAGCAGCGTAGGGTTCGGCGGGAGCCACGAGCAGTACTTC